These 2 T cell receptor beta chains were sequenced from one sample in a study of cytomegalovirus exposure and HLA in healthy donors. The PCR contained 60 Vbeta and 13 Jbeta primers. Generated by immunoSEQ multiplex PCR, the TCRdb table keeps only in-frame clones and is missing some. The table lists under 200,000 clones, around 63% of them singletons. Sequencing was done on a sample of PBMCs. These receptors were collected from a woman younger than 35 in good health and CMV-seropositive.

The gene calls are TRBV30 and TRBJ1-3, with TRBD1 identical over 7 bases. This CDR3 contains 13 residues. The trim removed 6 bases at V and 3 bases at J, leaving 5 bases unmatched. Germline loops: CDR1 GTSNPN, CDR2 SVGIG (reference sequence). CDR3 in amino acids: CACQGGNGNTIYF. The DNA for the CDR3 is TGTGCCTGCCAGGGGGGCAATGGAAACACCATATATTTT.

This clone was recorded a few times. The V gene is TRBV5-4, the J gene TRBJ2-1, with 7 bases aligning to TRBD2. Germline values: CDR1 SGHNT, CDR2 YYREEE (reference sequence). Germline trimming cut 0 bases from V and 1 base from J; bases unmatched to any gene: 7. This CDR3 contains 17 residues. The CDR3 protein is CASSLGVGGESYNEQFF. The DNA of the CDR3 is TGTGCCAGCAGCTTGGGTGTTGGGGGGGAATCCTACAATGAGCAGTTCTTC.